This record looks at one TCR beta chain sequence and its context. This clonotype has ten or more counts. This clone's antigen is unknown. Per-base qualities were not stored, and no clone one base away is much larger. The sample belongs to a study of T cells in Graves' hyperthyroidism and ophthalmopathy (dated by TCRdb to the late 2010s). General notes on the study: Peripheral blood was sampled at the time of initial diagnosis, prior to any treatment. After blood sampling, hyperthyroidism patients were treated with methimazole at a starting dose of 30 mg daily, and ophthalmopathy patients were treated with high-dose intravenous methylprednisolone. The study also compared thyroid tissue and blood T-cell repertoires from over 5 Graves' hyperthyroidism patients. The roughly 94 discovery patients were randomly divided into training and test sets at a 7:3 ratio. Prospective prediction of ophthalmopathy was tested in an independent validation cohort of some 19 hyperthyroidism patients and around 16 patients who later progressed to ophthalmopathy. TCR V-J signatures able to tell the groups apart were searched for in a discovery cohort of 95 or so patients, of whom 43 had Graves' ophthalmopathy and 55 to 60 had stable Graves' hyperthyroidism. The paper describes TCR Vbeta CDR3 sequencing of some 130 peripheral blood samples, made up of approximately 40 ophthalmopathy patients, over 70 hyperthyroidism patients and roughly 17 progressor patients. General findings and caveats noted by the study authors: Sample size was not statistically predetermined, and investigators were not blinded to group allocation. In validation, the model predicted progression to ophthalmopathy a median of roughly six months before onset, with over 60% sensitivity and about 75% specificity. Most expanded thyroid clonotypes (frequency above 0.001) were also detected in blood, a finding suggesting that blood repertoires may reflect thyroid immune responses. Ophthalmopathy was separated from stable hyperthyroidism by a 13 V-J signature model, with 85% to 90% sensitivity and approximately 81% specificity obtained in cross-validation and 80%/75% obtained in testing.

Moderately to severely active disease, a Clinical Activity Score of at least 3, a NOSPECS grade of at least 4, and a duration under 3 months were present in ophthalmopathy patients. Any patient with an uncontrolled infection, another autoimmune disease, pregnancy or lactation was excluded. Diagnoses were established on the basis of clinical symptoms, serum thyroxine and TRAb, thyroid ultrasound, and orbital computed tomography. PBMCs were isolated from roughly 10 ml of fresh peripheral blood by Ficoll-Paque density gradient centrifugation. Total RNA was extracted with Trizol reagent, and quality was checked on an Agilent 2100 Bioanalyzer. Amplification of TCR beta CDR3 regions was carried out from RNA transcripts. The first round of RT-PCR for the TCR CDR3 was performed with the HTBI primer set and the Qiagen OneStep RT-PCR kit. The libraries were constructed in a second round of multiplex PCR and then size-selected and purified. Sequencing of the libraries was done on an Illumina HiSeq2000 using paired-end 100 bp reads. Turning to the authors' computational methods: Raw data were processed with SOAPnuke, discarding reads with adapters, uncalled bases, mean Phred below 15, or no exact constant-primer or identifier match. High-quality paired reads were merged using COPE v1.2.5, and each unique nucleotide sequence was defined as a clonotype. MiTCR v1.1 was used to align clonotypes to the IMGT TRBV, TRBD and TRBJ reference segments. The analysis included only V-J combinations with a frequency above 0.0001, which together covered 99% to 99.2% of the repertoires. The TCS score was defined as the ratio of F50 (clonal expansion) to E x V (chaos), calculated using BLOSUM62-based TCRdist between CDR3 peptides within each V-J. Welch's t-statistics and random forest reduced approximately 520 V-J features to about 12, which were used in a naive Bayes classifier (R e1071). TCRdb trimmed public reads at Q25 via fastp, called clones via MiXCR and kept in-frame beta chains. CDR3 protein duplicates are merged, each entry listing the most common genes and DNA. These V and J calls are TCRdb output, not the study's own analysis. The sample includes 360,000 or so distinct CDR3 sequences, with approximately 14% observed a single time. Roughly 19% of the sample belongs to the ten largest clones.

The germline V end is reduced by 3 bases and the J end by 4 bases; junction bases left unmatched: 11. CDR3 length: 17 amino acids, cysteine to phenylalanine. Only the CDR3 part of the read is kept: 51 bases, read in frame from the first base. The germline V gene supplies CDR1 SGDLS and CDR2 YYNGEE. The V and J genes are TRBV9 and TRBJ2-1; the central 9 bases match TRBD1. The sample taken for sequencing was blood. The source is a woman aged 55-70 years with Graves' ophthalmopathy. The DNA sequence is TGTGCCAGCAGCGCACTCCCCTCCGGGACAGGGTACAATGAGCAGTTCTTC. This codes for CASSALPSGTGYNEQFF.